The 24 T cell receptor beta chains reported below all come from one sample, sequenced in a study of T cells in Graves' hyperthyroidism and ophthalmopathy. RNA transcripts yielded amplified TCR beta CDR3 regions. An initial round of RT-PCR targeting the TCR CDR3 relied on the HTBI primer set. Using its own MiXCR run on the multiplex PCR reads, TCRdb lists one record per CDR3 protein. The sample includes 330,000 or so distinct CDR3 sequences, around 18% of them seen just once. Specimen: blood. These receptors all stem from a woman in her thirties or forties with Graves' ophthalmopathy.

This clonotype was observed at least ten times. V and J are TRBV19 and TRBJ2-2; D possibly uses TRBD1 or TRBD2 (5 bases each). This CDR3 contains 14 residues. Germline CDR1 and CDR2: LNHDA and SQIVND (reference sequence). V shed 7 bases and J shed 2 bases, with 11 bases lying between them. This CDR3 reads CASISRGNTGELFF. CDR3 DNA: TGTGCCAGTATCTCGAGGGGAAACACCGGGGAGCTGTTTTTT.

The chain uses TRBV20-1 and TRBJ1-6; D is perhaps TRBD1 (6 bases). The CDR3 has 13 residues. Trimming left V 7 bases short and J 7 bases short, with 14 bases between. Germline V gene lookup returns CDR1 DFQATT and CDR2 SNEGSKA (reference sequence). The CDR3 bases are TGCAGTGTCGAACAGGGAGCGAATTCACCCCTCCACTTT. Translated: CSVEQGANSPLHF.

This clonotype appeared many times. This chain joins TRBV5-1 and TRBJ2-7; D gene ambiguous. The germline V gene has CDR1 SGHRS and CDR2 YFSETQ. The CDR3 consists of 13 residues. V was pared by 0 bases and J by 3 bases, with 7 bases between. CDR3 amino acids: CASSLEEDYEQYF. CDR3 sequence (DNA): TGCGCCAGCAGCTTGGAGGAAGACTACGAGCAGTACTTC.

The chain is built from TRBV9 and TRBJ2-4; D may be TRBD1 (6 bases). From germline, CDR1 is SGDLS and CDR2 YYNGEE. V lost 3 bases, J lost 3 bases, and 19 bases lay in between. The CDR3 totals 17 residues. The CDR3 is CASSARGGLWDKNIQYF. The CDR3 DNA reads TGTGCCAGCAGCGCAAGAGGGGGTCTCTGGGACAAAAACATTCAGTACTTC.

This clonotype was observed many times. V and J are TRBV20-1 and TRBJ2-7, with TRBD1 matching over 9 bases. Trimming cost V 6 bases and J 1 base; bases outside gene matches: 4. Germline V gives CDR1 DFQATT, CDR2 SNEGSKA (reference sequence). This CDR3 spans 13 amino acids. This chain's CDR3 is CSARDRVSYEQYF. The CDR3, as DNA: TGCAGTGCCCGGGACAGGGTGTCCTACGAGCAGTACTTC.

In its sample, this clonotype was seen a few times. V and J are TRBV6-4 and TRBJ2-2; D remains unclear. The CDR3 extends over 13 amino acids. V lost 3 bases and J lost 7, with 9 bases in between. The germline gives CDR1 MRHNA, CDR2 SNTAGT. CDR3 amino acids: CASSEKFSGELFF. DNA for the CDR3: TGTGCCAGCAGTGAAAAGTTTAGCGGGGAGCTGTTTTTT.

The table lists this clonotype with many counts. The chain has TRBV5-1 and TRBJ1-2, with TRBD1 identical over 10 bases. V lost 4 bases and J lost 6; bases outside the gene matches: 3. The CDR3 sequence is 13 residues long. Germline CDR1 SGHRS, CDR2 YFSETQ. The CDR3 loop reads CASSQGTGDGYTF. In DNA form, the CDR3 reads TGCGCCAGCAGCCAGGGGACAGGGGATGGCTACACCTTC.

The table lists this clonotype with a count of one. CDR3 sequence reads: CASSWDNLNTEAFF. In DNA form, the CDR3 reads TGTGCCAGCAGCTGGGACAACCTGAACACTGAAGCTTTCTTT. This chain uses TRBV7-8 with TRBJ1-1, with a possible D match to TRBD1 (6 bases). V was shortened by 4 bases and J by 0 bases, with 9 bases between the two germline ends. Germline loops: CDR1 SGHVS, CDR2 FQNEAQ. The CDR3 consists of 14 residues.

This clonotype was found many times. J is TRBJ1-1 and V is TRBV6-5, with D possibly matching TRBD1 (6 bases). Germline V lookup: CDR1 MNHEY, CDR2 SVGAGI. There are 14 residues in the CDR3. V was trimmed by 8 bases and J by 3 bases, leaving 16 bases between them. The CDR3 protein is CASLWGQGDTEAFF. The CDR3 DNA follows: TGTGCCAGCCTGTGGGGGCAGGGAGACACTGAAGCTTTCTTT.

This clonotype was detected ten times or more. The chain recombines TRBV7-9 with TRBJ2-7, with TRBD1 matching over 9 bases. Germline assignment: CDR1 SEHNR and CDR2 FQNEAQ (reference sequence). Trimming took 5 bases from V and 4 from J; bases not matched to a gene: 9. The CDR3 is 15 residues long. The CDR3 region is CASSARDRARYEQYF. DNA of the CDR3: TGTGCCAGCAGCGCCCGGGACAGGGCCCGTTACGAGCAGTACTTC.

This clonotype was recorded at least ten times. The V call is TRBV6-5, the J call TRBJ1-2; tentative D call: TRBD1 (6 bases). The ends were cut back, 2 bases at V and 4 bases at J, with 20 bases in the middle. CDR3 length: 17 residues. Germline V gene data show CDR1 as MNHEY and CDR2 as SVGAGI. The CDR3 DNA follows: TGTGCCAGCAGTTACGGTTTGGGGGGGGCACGGCCCTATGGCTACACCTTC. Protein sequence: CASSYGLGGARPYGYTF.

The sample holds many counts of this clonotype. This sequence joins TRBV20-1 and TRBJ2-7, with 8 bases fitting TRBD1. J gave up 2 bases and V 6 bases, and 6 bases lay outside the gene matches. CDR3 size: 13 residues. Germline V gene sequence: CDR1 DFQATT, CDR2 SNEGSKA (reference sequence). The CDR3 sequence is CSAPDRAAYEQYF. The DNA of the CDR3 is TGCAGTGCCCCGGACAGGGCAGCCTACGAGCAGTACTTC.

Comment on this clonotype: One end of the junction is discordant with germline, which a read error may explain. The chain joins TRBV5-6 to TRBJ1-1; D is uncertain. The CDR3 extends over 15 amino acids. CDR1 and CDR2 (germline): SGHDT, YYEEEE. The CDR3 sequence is CGSSLLGSNNTEAFF. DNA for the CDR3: TGTGGCAGCAGCTTGTTGGGAAGCAATAACACTGAAGCTTTCTTT.

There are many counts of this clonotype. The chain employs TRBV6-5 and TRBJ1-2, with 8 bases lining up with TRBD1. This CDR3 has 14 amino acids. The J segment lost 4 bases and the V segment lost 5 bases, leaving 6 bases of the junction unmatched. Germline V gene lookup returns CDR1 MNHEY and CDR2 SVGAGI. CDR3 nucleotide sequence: TGTGCCAGCAGTCCTTTACAGGGGGGCTATGGCTACACCTTC. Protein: CASSPLQGGYGYTF.

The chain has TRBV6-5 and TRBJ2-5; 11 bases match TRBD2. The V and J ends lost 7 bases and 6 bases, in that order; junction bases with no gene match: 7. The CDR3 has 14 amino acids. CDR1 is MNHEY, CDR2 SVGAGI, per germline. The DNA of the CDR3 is TGTGCCAGCAATTTAGCGGGAGGGCCGAAGACCCAGTACTTC. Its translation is CASNLAGGPKTQYF.

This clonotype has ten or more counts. The DNA for the CDR3 is TGTGCCAGCACCAACAGGGCCCACTTCTCCTACGAGCAGTACTTC. Its protein is CASTNRAHFSYEQYF. The chain joins TRBV28 to TRBJ2-7; possibly TRBD1 for D (6 bases). This CDR3 has 15 amino acids. Germline lookup yields CDR1 MDHEN and CDR2 SYDVKM. V was cut by 7 bases and J by 0 bases, with 16 bases left in between.

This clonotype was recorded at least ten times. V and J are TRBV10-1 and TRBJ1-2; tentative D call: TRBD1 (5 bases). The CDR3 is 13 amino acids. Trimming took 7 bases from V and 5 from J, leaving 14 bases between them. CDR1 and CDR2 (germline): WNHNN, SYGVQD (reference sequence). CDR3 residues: CASNQGQEYGYTF. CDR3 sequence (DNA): TGCGCCAGCAATCAGGGCCAAGAATATGGCTACACCTTC.

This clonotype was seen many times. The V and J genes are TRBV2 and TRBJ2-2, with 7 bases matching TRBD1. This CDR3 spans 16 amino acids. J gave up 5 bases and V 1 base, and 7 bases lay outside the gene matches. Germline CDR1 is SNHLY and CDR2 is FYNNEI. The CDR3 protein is CASSEGLQGETGELFF. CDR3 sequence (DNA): TGTGCCAGCAGTGAAGGGCTTCAGGGGGAGACCGGGGAGCTGTTTTTT.

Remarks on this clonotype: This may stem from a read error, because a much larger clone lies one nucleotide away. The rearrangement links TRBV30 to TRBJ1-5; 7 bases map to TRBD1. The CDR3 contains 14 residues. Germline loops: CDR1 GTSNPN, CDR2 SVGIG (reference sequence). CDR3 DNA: TGTGGCTGGAGCGACGGACAGGTAGATCAGCCCCAGCATTTT. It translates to CGWSDGQVDQPQHF.

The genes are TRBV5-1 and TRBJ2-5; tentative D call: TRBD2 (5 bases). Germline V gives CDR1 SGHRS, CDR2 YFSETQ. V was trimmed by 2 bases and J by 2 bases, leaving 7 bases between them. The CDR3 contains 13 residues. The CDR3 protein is CASSFRDQETQYF. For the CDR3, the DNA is TGCGCCAGCAGCTTCCGGGATCAAGAGACCCAGTACTTC.

The DNA for the CDR3 is TGTGCCAGTACATGGGGGACAGGGAGCAATCAGCCCCAGCATTTT. It encodes CASTWGTGSNQPQHF. The chain links TRBV19 to TRBJ1-5; 9 positions agree with TRBD1. Germline values: CDR1 LNHDA, CDR2 SQIVND (reference sequence). The CDR3 covers 15 residues. J was trimmed by 1 base and V by 7 bases; bases with no gene match: 5.

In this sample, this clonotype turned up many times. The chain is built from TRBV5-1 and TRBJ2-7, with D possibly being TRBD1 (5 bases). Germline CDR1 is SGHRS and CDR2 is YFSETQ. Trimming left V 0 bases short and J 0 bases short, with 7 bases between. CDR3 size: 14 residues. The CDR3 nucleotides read TGCGCCAGCAGCTTGGACAGGAACTCCTACGAGCAGTACTTC. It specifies CASSLDRNSYEQYF.

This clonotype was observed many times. CDR3 sequence: CASSLARETYEQYF. CDR3 DNA sequence: TGTGCCAGCAGCTTAGCGCGCGAAACCTACGAGCAGTACTTC. The chain links TRBV7-8 to TRBJ2-7; D not certain. The CDR3 extends over 14 amino acids. Germline CDR1 is SGHVS and CDR2 is FQNEAQ. Deletions cut 0 bases from V and 2 bases from J, with 8 bases between.

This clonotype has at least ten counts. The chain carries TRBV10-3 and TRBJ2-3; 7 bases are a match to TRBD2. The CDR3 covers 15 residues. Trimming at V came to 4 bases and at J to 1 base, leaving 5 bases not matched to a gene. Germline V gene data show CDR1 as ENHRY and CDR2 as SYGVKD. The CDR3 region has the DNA TGTGCCATCAGTGCTATCCGGGAGGGCACAGATACGCAGTATTTT. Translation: CAISAIREGTDTQYF.